The 16 T cell receptor beta chains below all came from one sample that was sequenced in a study of cytomegalovirus exposure and HLA in healthy donors. PCR amplification relied on 60 Vbeta primers (plus 13 Jbeta primers). The assay was immunoSEQ multiplex PCR, and TCRdb's table has in-frame clones only and misses some. In the table there are 110,000 or so clones, 67% of which are singletons. Sequenced sample: PBMCs. These receptors all stem from a man aged 18 to 29 in good health and CMV-seropositive.

This clone was counted only a few times. The chain carries TRBV5-1 and TRBJ2-1; 7 positions agree with TRBD1. The junction had 9 bases not matched to a gene; V was cut back by 3 bases and J by 6 bases. CDR1 SGHRS and CDR2 YFSETQ come from the germline V gene. The CDR3 length is 15 residues. CDR3 sequence: CASSSRGQLANEQFF. The CDR3 coding sequence is TGCGCCAGCAGCTCCAGGGGACAGCTAGCCAATGAGCAGTTCTTC.

The chain joins TRBV6-6 to TRBJ2-7, with 7 bases aligning to TRBD1. From germline, CDR1 is MNHNY and CDR2 SVGAGI (reference sequence). With 4 bases clipped from V and 3 bases from J, the junction kept 6 bases outside the gene matches. The CDR3 sequence is 14 residues long. The CDR3 spells CASSWDSEVYEQYF. CDR3 bases: TGTGCCAGCAGTTGGGACAGTGAGGTCTACGAGCAGTACTTC.

The rearrangement joins TRBV30 to TRBJ2-1; 9 bases are a match to TRBD2. Looked up from germline, CDR1 is GTSNPN and CDR2 is SVGIG (reference sequence). Trimming cost V 3 bases and J 8 bases; bases outside gene matches: 11. The CDR3 totals 15 residues. CDR3 coding DNA: TGTGCCTGGAGCGACGGTGGCGGGGGGGCCGATGAGCAGTTCTTC. Protein sequence: CAWSDGGGGADEQFF.

About this clone itself: The sample contains more than one DNA sequence encoding this CDR3. V is TRBV13 and J is TRBJ1-2; D is possibly TRBD1 (6 bases). Per germline, CDR1 PRHDT and CDR2 FYEKMQ (reference sequence). The CDR3 contains 12 residues. Trimming stripped 7 bases from V and 6 bases from J, with 12 bases between. The CDR3 protein is CASTGGRDGYTF. For the CDR3, the DNA is TGTGCCAGCACCGGGGGGCGGGATGGCTACACCTTC.

The chain combines TRBV6-5 with TRBJ2-7, with D possibly matching TRBD2 (7 bases). Germline CDR1 reads MNHEY; CDR2 reads SVGAGI. The CDR3 has 13 residues. Trimming took 6 bases from V and 6 from J, leaving 15 bases between them. CDR3 region: CASRPEGGGEQYV. For the CDR3, the DNA is TGTGCCAGCAGACCCGAAGGGGGGGGCGAGCAGTACGTC.

V gene TRBV7-2 combines with J gene TRBJ2-1; 7 bases are shared with TRBD2. CDR1 is SGHTA and CDR2 is FQGNSA in the germline V gene. This CDR3 is 15 amino acids long. Trimming cost V 4 bases and J 7 bases; bases outside gene matches: 10. The CDR3 reads CASSSGGSKRNEQFF. The DNA of the CDR3 is TGTGCCAGCAGCTCCGGGGGGTCTAAGAGGAATGAGCAGTTCTTC.

This chain connects TRBV19 to TRBJ2-3, with D perhaps matching TRBD1 (8 bases). The length of the CDR3 is 14 residues. CDR1 LNHDA and CDR2 SQIVND come from the germline V gene (reference sequence). V shed 5 bases and J shed 3 bases, with 12 bases lying between them. CDR3 region: CASSYRGGTDTQYF. The CDR3 DNA reads TGTGCCAGTAGTTACAGGGGGGGAACAGATACGCAGTATTTT.

This clone has just one count. This chain links TRBV4-1 with TRBJ2-2; the D gene is possibly TRBD1 (6 bases). Trimming removed 6 bases from V and 2 bases from J, with 19 bases in between. The CDR3 runs to 17 residues. The germline V gene has CDR1 MGHRA and CDR2 YSYEKL. The DNA of the CDR3 is TGCGCCAGCAGTCAATTTCCCGGGACATCTAACACCGGGGAGCTGTTTTTT. This encodes CASSQFPGTSNTGELFF.

V and J are TRBV7-9 and TRBJ2-1; 9 bases map to TRBD2. The CDR3 has 14 residues. The germline CDR1 and CDR2 sequences are SEHNR and FQNEAQ (reference sequence). V dropped 10 bases and J dropped 8; count of bases not matched to a gene: 12. In nucleotides, the CDR3 is TGTGCCATTCGGGCGGGGGGGACGGTTTATGAGCAGTTCTTC. Translated: CAIRAGGTVYEQFF.

The V call is TRBV2, the J call TRBJ2-5; 8 nucleotides agree with TRBD1. The CDR3 contains 17 residues. Germline V gives CDR1 SNHLY, CDR2 FYNNEI. With V trimmed by 3 bases and J by 2 bases, 11 bases remained unmatched. The CDR3 reads CASSEREGQGRQETQYF. CDR3 bases: TGTGCCAGCAGTGAGAGAGAAGGACAGGGAAGACAAGAGACCCAGTACTTC.

The CDR3 region is CASTGTGAVEQYF. CDR3 sequence (DNA): TGTGCCAGTACCGGGACAGGTGCGGTCGAGCAGTACTTC. This rearrangement joins TRBV2 to TRBJ2-7; 8 bases are a match to TRBD1. Germline V gene data show CDR1 as SNHLY and CDR2 as FYNNEI. This CDR3 is 13 amino acids long. V lost 9 bases and J lost 6; bases outside the gene matches: 10.

Only one count was recorded for this clone. The chain couples TRBV5-4 to TRBJ2-2; 8 bases map to TRBD1. CDR1 and CDR2 from the germline V gene are SGHNT and YYREEE (reference sequence). The trim removed 4 bases at V and 3 bases at J, leaving 8 bases unmatched. The CDR3 has 16 residues. The CDR3 spells CASSRQGLDDTGELFF. The CDR3 DNA reads as TGTGCCAGCAGCCGACAGGGGTTGGACGACACCGGGGAGCTGTTTTTT.

The chain carries TRBV5-1 and TRBJ2-3; D may be TRBD2 (7 bases). CDR1 is SGHRS and CDR2 is YFSETQ in the germline V gene. CDR3 length: 14 residues. Trimming removed 5 bases from V and 2 bases from J, with 12 bases in between. CDR3 sequence: CASSKGGDTDTQYF. In nucleotides, the CDR3 is TGCGCCAGCAGTAAGGGGGGGGACACAGATACGCAGTATTTT. The full variable domain, completed using reference TRBV5-1 and TRBJ2-3, is KAGVTQTPRYLIKTRGQQVTLSCSPISGHRSVSWYQQTPGQGLQFLFEYFSETQRNKGNFPGRFSGRQFSNSRSEMNVSTLELGDSALYLCASSKGGDTDTQYFGPGTRLTVL.

The rearrangement joins TRBV4-1 to TRBJ1-2; a weak D match, TRBD1 (5 bases). V lost 1 base to trimming and J lost 5 bases, with 17 bases between them. This CDR3 comprises 16 residues. Germline V lookup: CDR1 MGHRA, CDR2 YSYEKL. CDR3 DNA: TGCGCCAGCAGCCAAGTGGGGGGATCCTTAAGGTATGGCTACACCTTC. It codes for CASSQVGGSLRYGYTF.

J is TRBJ2-5 and V is TRBV5-1, with 8 bases fitting TRBD2. J gave up 1 base and V 4 bases, and 9 bases lay outside the gene matches. The germline V gene has CDR1 SGHRS and CDR2 YFSETQ. The CDR3 is 16 amino acids. The chain's CDR3 is CASSGGLAVIQETQYF. The CDR3 coding sequence is TGCGCCAGCAGCGGAGGACTAGCAGTTATCCAAGAGACCCAGTACTTC.

The chain couples TRBV6-1 to TRBJ1-2; D possibly corresponds to TRBD1 (5 bases). CDR1 MNHNS and CDR2 SASEGT come from the germline V gene. The CDR3 covers 15 residues. The germline V and J ends were trimmed by 2 bases and 0 bases, with 10 bases remaining between them. The CDR3 spells CASSEKMGPNYGYTF. CDR3 DNA sequence: TGTGCCAGCAGTGAAAAGATGGGGCCTAACTATGGCTACACCTTC.